This record looks at one T cell receptor beta chain sequence and its context. Its antigen remains unidentified. The CDR3 spans 14 residues. The ends lost 3 bases at V and 7 bases at J; junction bases unmatched: 7. CDR1 SQVTM and CDR2 ANQGSEA come from the germline V gene. Amplification yielded TCR beta CDR3 regions, with RNA transcripts as the source. RT-PCR in the first round (using the HTBI primer set) targeted the TCR CDR3. TCRdb itself ran the multiplex PCR reads through MiXCR, one entry per CDR3 protein. The sample carries 500,000 to 600,000 distinct CDR3 sequences, 46% recorded once. The data stem from a study of T cells in Graves' hyperthyroidism and ophthalmopathy. Study observations and caveats: Patients with ophthalmopathy were separated from those with stable hyperthyroidism by a 13 V-J model.

The chain recombines TRBV29-1 with TRBJ1-4; 8 bases are shared with TRBD1. Sequences were obtained from peripheral blood or thyroid tissue (not recorded which). The clonotype was recovered from an adult woman with Graves' disease, either hyperthyroidism or ophthalmopathy (not recorded which). The CDR3 here is CSVDRTGQGEKLFF. The DNA of the CDR3 is TGCAGCGTTGACCGGACAGGGCAGGGTGAAAAACTGTTTTTT.